The rows below give T cell receptor beta chains drawn from one sample of a study of blood T cell repertoires in COVID-19. TCRdb's copy holds only in-frame clones and misses some; the assay was immunoSEQ multiplex PCR. The sample has 200,000 to 250,000 clones; 80% to 90% are singletons. The sequencing sample was made of peripheral blood. The source of these receptors is a man aged 25-40 years who had recovered from COVID-19. Each CDR3 is given with its conserved first and last residue. Fields, in order: D gene, J gene, clone size, V gene, CDR3 protein, CDR3 DNA. A D gene is named only where the DNA matches it firmly. Size is stated for part of the rows, as once, few or many counts, or as a class when the clone is expanded.

d_gene: TRBD1; j_gene: TRBJ2-5; abundance: -; v_gene: TRBV18; CDR3aa: CASSRDRGQETQYF; CDR3nt: TGTGCCAGCTCACGGGACAGGGGGCAAGAGACCCAGTACTTC
d_gene: -; j_gene: TRBJ1-1; abundance: -; v_gene: TRBV25-1; CDR3aa: CASSRAGPLNTEAFF; CDR3nt: TGTGCCAGCAGCCGGGCGGGGCCCTTGAACACTGAAGCTTTCTTT
d_gene: -; j_gene: TRBJ2-3; abundance: -; v_gene: TRBV11-2; CDR3aa: CASSNGDSVDTQYF; CDR3nt: TGTGCCAGCAGCAATGGGGACTCGGTAGATACGCAGTATTTT
d_gene: TRBD1; j_gene: TRBJ1-1; abundance: -; v_gene: TRBV12-5; CDR3aa: CASAKSPGQGYTEAFF; CDR3nt: TGTGCTAGTGCCAAATCCCCGGGACAGGGATACACTGAAGCTTTCTTT
d_gene: -; j_gene: TRBJ2-2; abundance: -; v_gene: TRBV16; CDR3aa: CASSQSYITGELFF; CDR3nt: TGTGCCAGCAGCCAATCATACATCACCGGGGAGCTGTTTTTT
d_gene: -; j_gene: TRBJ1-6; abundance: -; v_gene: TRBV2; CDR3aa: CASSGAWQGRDSPLHF; CDR3nt: TGTGCCAGCAGTGGAGCGTGGCAGGGGAGAGATTCACCCCTCCACTTT
d_gene: -; j_gene: TRBJ2-2; abundance: -; v_gene: TRBV29-1; CDR3aa: CSISPGHPDTGELFF; CDR3nt: TGCAGCATTTCTCCGGGACACCCGGACACCGGGGAGCTGTTTTTT
d_gene: -; j_gene: TRBJ1-5; abundance: -; v_gene: TRBV12-3/TRBV12-4; CDR3aa: CASLLNGNQPQHF; CDR3nt: TGTGCCAGCTTATTAAACGGTAATCAGCCCCAGCATTTT
d_gene: TRBD2; j_gene: TRBJ2-3; abundance: -; v_gene: TRBV15; CDR3aa: CATSILAGSADTQYF; CDR3nt: TGTGCCACCAGCATACTAGCGGGGAGCGCAGATACGCAGTATTTT
d_gene: -; j_gene: TRBJ1-1; abundance: few; v_gene: TRBV6-5; CDR3aa: CASSYSIRGDTEAFF; CDR3nt: TGTGCCAGCAGTTACTCGATAAGGGGCGACACTGAAGCTTTCTTT
d_gene: TRBD1; j_gene: TRBJ1-1; abundance: -; v_gene: TRBV19; CDR3aa: CASLPQGANTEAFF; CDR3nt: TGTGCCAGCCTCCCACAGGGGGCGAACACTGAAGCTTTCTTT
d_gene: -; j_gene: TRBJ1-1; abundance: -; v_gene: TRBV7-9; CDR3aa: CASSPGGVEAFF; CDR3nt: TGTGCCAGCAGCCCTGGCGGGGTCGAGGCTTTCTTT
d_gene: -; j_gene: TRBJ1-2; abundance: -; v_gene: TRBV6-2/TRBV6-3; CDR3aa: CASSSTVNYGYTF; CDR3nt: TGTGCCAGCAGCTCGACAGTAAACTATGGCTACACCTTC
d_gene: -; j_gene: TRBJ2-5; abundance: -; v_gene: TRBV11-2; CDR3aa: CASSPSQGMGQETQYF; CDR3nt: TGTGCCAGCAGCCCCTCACAGGGTATGGGCCAAGAGACCCAGTACTTC
d_gene: TRBD1; j_gene: TRBJ1-2; abundance: once; v_gene: TRBV10-3; CDR3aa: CAISGRQGQDYGYTF; CDR3nt: TGTGCCATCAGCGGAAGACAGGGACAAGACTATGGCTACACCTTC
d_gene: TRBD2; j_gene: TRBJ2-3; abundance: few; v_gene: TRBV9; CDR3aa: CASSVRIAGGLADTQYF; CDR3nt: TGTGCCAGCAGCGTCCGAATAGCGGGGGGGCTGGCAGATACGCAGTATTTT
d_gene: TRBD1; j_gene: TRBJ1-2; abundance: -; v_gene: TRBV6-5; CDR3aa: CASSYRGRFGYTF; CDR3nt: TGTGCCAGCAGTTACAGGGGGCGGTTTGGCTACACCTTC
d_gene: TRBD1; j_gene: TRBJ1-2; abundance: -; v_gene: TRBV13; CDR3aa: CASSQQGYGYTF; CDR3nt: TGTGCCAGCAGCCAACAGGGGTATGGCTACACCTTC
d_gene: -; j_gene: TRBJ2-3; abundance: many; v_gene: TRBV5-6; CDR3aa: CASSFGDTQYF; CDR3nt: TGTGCCAGCAGCTTCGGAGATACGCAGTATTTT
d_gene: -; j_gene: TRBJ2-7; abundance: -; v_gene: TRBV24-1; CDR3aa: CATSGGAPYEQYF; CDR3nt: TGTGCCACCAGTGGGGGAGCTCCCTACGAGCAGTACTTC
d_gene: -; j_gene: TRBJ1-4; abundance: -; v_gene: TRBV5-8; CDR3aa: CASSWSPGMTNEKLFF; CDR3nt: TGTGCCAGCAGCTGGTCGCCGGGGATGACTAATGAAAAACTGTTTTTT
d_gene: TRBD1; j_gene: TRBJ2-5; abundance: -; v_gene: TRBV11-2; CDR3aa: CASSLRTGASLQETQYF; CDR3nt: TGTGCCAGCAGCTTACGGACAGGGGCCAGTTTACAAGAGACCCAGTACTTC
d_gene: TRBD1; j_gene: TRBJ2-7; abundance: few; v_gene: TRBV11-2; CDR3aa: CASSRTGTASYEQYF; CDR3nt: TGTGCCAGCAGCCGGACCGGGACAGCCTCCTACGAGCAGTACTTC
d_gene: -; j_gene: TRBJ1-2; abundance: -; v_gene: TRBV11-2; CDR3aa: CASSLRGDGYTF; CDR3nt: TGTGCCAGCAGCTTACGGGGGGATGGCTACACCTTC
d_gene: -; j_gene: TRBJ1-5; abundance: -; v_gene: TRBV7-2; CDR3aa: CASSLQSLNQPQHF; CDR3nt: TGTGCCAGCAGCCTACAGAGTCTCAATCAGCCCCAGCATTTT
d_gene: -; j_gene: TRBJ1-1; abundance: -; v_gene: TRBV15; CDR3aa: CATSRSRAAGRMNTEAFF; CDR3nt: TGTGCCACCAGCAGGAGCAGAGCGGCAGGCCGAATGAACACTGAAGCTTTCTTT
d_gene: TRBD1; j_gene: TRBJ2-4; abundance: -; v_gene: TRBV5-5; CDR3aa: CASSSPGTGVELAKNIQYF; CDR3nt: TGTGCCAGCAGCTCACCCGGGACAGGGGTCGAACTAGCCAAAAACATTCAGTACTTC
d_gene: TRBD1; j_gene: TRBJ2-7; abundance: -; v_gene: TRBV10-3; CDR3aa: CASRQGDYEQYF; CDR3nt: TGTGCCAGTCGACAGGGGGACTACGAGCAGTACTTC
d_gene: TRBD1; j_gene: TRBJ2-7; abundance: once; v_gene: TRBV2; CDR3aa: CASSGTGGEQYF; CDR3nt: TGTGCCAGCAGCGGGACAGGGGGCGAGCAGTACTTC
d_gene: -; j_gene: TRBJ1-2; abundance: -; v_gene: TRBV3-1/TRBV3-2; CDR3aa: CASSQGRAARYGYTF; CDR3nt: TGTGCCAGCAGCCAAGGCCGTGCGGCCCGCTATGGCTACACCTTC
d_gene: TRBD1; j_gene: TRBJ1-6; abundance: -; v_gene: TRBV7-2; CDR3aa: CASSPKGAGKGSPLHF; CDR3nt: TGTGCCAGCAGCCCGAAGGGGGCAGGGAAGGGGTCACCCCTCCACTTT
d_gene: TRBD2; j_gene: TRBJ2-5; abundance: once; v_gene: TRBV7-8; CDR3aa: CASSFIPSGAGETQYF; CDR3nt: TGTGCCAGCAGCTTTATCCCTAGCGGGGCGGGAGAGACCCAGTACTTC
d_gene: TRBD1; j_gene: TRBJ1-2; abundance: -; v_gene: TRBV19; CDR3aa: CASSPGDSGHGYTF; CDR3nt: TGTGCCAGTAGTCCCGGGGACAGTGGGCATGGCTACACCTTC
d_gene: -; j_gene: TRBJ1-5; abundance: -; v_gene: TRBV7-9; CDR3aa: CASSPVRGQPQHF; CDR3nt: TGTGCCAGCAGCCCAGTAAGGGGACAGCCCCAGCATTTT
d_gene: TRBD1; j_gene: TRBJ1-4; abundance: -; v_gene: TRBV15; CDR3aa: CATCPVRGLEKLFF; CDR3nt: TGTGCCACCTGTCCCGTCAGGGGGCTTGAAAAACTGTTTTTT
d_gene: TRBD2; j_gene: TRBJ2-5; abundance: -; v_gene: TRBV19; CDR3aa: CASSLGVSGGVQETQYF; CDR3nt: TGTGCCAGTAGTCTTGGCGTGAGCGGGGGAGTCCAAGAGACCCAGTACTTC
d_gene: -; j_gene: TRBJ2-1; abundance: once; v_gene: TRBV6-6; CDR3aa: CVTSGGNEQFF; CDR3nt: TGTGTCACCAGCGGCGGTAATGAGCAGTTCTTC
d_gene: TRBD1; j_gene: TRBJ1-5; abundance: -; v_gene: TRBV18; CDR3aa: CASSPGQDSNQPQHF; CDR3nt: TGTGCCAGCTCTCCAGGACAGGATAGCAATCAGCCCCAGCATTTT
d_gene: -; j_gene: TRBJ2-5; abundance: -; v_gene: TRBV25-1; CDR3aa: CASTPRGWYQETQYF; CDR3nt: TGTGCCAGCACGCCTCGCGGGTGGTACCAAGAGACCCAGTACTTC